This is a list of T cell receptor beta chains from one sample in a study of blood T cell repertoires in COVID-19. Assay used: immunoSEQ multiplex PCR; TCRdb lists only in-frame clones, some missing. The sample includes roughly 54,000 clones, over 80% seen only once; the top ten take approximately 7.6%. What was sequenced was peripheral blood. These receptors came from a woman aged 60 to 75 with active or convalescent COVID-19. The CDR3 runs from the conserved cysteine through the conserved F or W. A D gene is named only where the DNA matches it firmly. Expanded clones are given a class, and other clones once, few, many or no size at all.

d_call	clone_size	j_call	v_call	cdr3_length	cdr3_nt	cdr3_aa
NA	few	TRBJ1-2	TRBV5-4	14	TGTGCCAGCAGCCCGGTCGACAGCCTCTATGGCTACACCTTC	CASSPVDSLYGYTF
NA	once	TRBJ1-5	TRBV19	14	TGTGCCAGTAGGGACTCCTTGGAGCATCAGCCCCAGCATTTT	CASRDSLEHQPQHF
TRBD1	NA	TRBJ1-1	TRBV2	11	TGTGCCAGCAGTTTACAGGGGGATGCTTTCTTT	CASSLQGDAFF
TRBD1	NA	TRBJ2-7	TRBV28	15	TGTGCCAGCAGTTTAGGAGGGACAGGCCCCTACGAGCAGTACTTC	CASSLGGTGPYEQYF
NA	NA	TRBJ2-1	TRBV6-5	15	TGTGCCAGCAGCGCCGGTTACAACTACGGCAATGAGCAGTTCTTC	CASSAGYNYGNEQFF
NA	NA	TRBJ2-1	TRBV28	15	TGTGCCAGCAGTCCCGCTCTAGGCCCTTACAATGAGCAGTTCTTC	CASSPALGPYNEQFF
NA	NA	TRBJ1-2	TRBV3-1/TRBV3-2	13	TGTGCCAGCAGCCAAGAGACAGGCTATGGCTACACCTTC	CASSQETGYGYTF
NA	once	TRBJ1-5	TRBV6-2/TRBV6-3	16	TGTGCCAGCAGTTACTCGACGGGGGGCGCGGACCAGCCCCAGCATTTT	CASSYSTGGADQPQHF
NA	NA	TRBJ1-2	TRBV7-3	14	TGTGCCAGCAGCTTACACTCGAGGAGCTATGGCTACACCTTC	CASSLHSRSYGYTF
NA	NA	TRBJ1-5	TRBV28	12	TGTGCCAGCAGGGCACCCGATCAGCCCCAGCATTTT	CASRAPDQPQHF
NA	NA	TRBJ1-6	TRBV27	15	TGTGCCAGCAGTTTTGGCGGCTCCTATAATTCACCCCTCCACTTT	CASSFGGSYNSPLHF
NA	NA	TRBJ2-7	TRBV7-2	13	TGTGCCAGCAGAGCTAGCGTTTCCTACGAGCAGTACTTC	CASRASVSYEQYF
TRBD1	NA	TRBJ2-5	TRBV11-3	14	TGTGCCAGCAGCTTGGACAGGGCGGCTGAGACCCAGTACTTC	CASSLDRAAETQYF
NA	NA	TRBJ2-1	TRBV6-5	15	TGTGCCAGCAGTTACCTCCGAGGTGAATACAATGAGCAGTTCTTC	CASSYLRGEYNEQFF
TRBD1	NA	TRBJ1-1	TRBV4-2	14	TGTGCCAGCAGCCTACAGGGGAAGGACACTGAAGCTTTCTTT	CASSLQGKDTEAFF
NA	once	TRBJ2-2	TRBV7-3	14	TGTGCCAGCAGAACCGACAGTTCCACCGGGGAGCTGTTTTTT	CASRTDSSTGELFF
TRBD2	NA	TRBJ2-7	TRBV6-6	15	TGTGCCAGCAGTTACATACTAGCGGGTGTCTACGAGCAGTACTTC	CASSYILAGVYEQYF
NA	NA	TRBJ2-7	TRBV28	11	TGTGCCAGCAGTTCCCGGGGGGAGCAGTACTTC	CASSSRGEQYF
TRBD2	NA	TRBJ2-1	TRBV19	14	TGTGCCAGTAGTCGGGTAGCGGGGGACTATGAGCAGTTCTTC	CASSRVAGDYEQFF
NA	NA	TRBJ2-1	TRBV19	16	TGTGCCAGTAGTAGAGTAGCGTCCCAGGGGTACAATGAGCAGTTCTTC	CASSRVASQGYNEQFF
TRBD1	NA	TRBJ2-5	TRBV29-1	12	TGCAGCGTGACAGGGTCAGCGGAGACCCAGTACTTC	CSVTGSAETQYF
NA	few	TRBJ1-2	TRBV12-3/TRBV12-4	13	TGTGCCAGCAGGTCGTCCCTTAGGAGTGGCTACACCTTC	CASRSSLRSGYTF
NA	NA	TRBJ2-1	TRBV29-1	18	TGCAGCGCTGGAGGGTGGCTAGGCGCCAAAAAGGCCTACAATGAGCAGTTCTTC	CSAGGWLGAKKAYNEQFF
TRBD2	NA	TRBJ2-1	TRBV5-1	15	TGCGCCAGCAGCCCCGGGACTAGCGGCTACAATGAGCAGTTCTTC	CASSPGTSGYNEQFF
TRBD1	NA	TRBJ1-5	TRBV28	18	TGTGCCAGCAGTTTTCCCAACTACAGGGGGATATTTGATCAGCCCCAGCATTTT	CASSFPNYRGIFDQPQHF
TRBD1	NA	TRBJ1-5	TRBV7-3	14	TGTGCCAGCAGCATCCGACAGGGAAATCAGCCCCAGCATTTT	CASSIRQGNQPQHF